Ten or more counts support the clone carrying this T cell receptor beta chain. As yet, its antigen is unknown. This entry comes from a study of response to subunit inactivated influenza vaccine. Study observations and caveats: Authors suggested that a seasonal influenza vaccination recruits few new T cells each time.

Germline V lookup: CDR1 SQVTM, CDR2 ANQGSEA. Trimming left V 4 bases short and J 6 bases short, with 11 bases between. The length of the CDR3 is 12 residues. MiXCR, applied by TCRdb to the RT-PCR reads, yields one record per CDR3 protein. The profile shows hundreds of thousands of distinct CDR3 sequences, 16% of them singletons. This sequence was found in a man between 50 and 69 years old who received an inactivated influenza vaccine. This chain links TRBV29-1 with TRBJ2-3; TRBD1 might be the D (6 bases). Sequenced here: CD4+ T cells sorted from PBMCs, sampled less than 30 months after vaccination. The CDR3 DNA follows: TGCAGCGTTGCCCGTCAGGGGGATACGCAGTATTTT. This gives the protein CSVARQGDTQYF.